The rows below give T cell receptor beta chains drawn from one sample of a study of cytomegalovirus exposure and HLA in healthy donors. The repertoire was sequenced with immunoSEQ multiplex PCR; TCRdb's copy has only in-frame clones and lacks some. Among 150,000 to 200,000 clones listed, roughly 79% were seen once. The sequencing input was PBMCs. These receptors all stem from a woman aged 25 to 39 in good health and CMV-seropositive. Each CDR3 is given with its conserved first and last residue. Each record gives: D gene, V gene, J gene, clone size, CDR3 DNA, CDR3 protein. A D gene is named only where the DNA matches it firmly. Clone sizes are given selectively: once, few, many, or a class where the clone is expanded.

D: NA
V: TRBV7-9
J: TRBJ1-4
size: NA
DNA: TGTGCCAGCAGCTCTACAGGGCCAACTAATGAAAAACTGTTTTTT
CDR3: CASSSTGPTNEKLFF

D: TRBD1
V: TRBV2
J: TRBJ1-2
size: NA
DNA: TGTGCCAGCCGACAGGGGGCGATGGGCTACACCTTC
CDR3: CASRQGAMGYTF

D: NA
V: TRBV6-1
J: TRBJ2-7
size: once
DNA: TGTGCCAGCACCTATCTCGGGGTGGAGATGTACGAGCAGTACTTC
CDR3: CASTYLGVEMYEQYF

D: NA
V: TRBV9
J: TRBJ1-2
size: NA
DNA: TGTGCCAGCAGCGTAGCGGGGGGTACTGGCTACACCTTC
CDR3: CASSVAGGTGYTF

D: TRBD2
V: TRBV27
J: TRBJ2-7
size: once
DNA: TGTGCCAGCAGTTTTAGCGGGAGGGCCTACGACGAGCAGTACTTC
CDR3: CASSFSGRAYDEQYF

D: TRBD1
V: TRBV7-9
J: TRBJ2-1
size: NA
DNA: TGTGCCAGCAGTGGACAGGAATATGGTGAGCAGTTCTTC
CDR3: CASSGQEYGEQFF

D: TRBD2
V: TRBV4-3
J: TRBJ2-3
size: NA
DNA: TGCGCCAGCAGCCAAGGGCCCGGGACTAGCGGGAGGACGCAGTATTTT
CDR3: CASSQGPGTSGRTQYF

D: TRBD1
V: TRBV5-1
J: TRBJ1-2
size: once
DNA: TGCGCCAGCAGTCCGACCGGGACAGAGGATGGCTATGGCTACACCTTC
CDR3: CASSPTGTEDGYGYTF

D: TRBD1
V: TRBV5-1
J: TRBJ2-1
size: NA
DNA: TGCGCCAGCAGCTGGGGGACAGGGGGGAATGAGCAGTTCTTC
CDR3: CASSWGTGGNEQFF

D: TRBD2
V: TRBV6-5
J: TRBJ2-3
size: NA
DNA: TGTGCCAGCAGTTACGGCGGGGGGAGCACAGATACGCAGTATTTT
CDR3: CASSYGGGSTDTQYF

D: TRBD1
V: TRBV18
J: TRBJ2-7
size: NA
DNA: TGTGCCAGCTCACCACCGTCTGTTAACACCGGGACAGGGCCCCCTGGACTCTACGAGCAGTACTTC
CDR3: CASSPPSVNTGTGPPGLYEQYF

D: NA
V: TRBV7-9
J: TRBJ1-1
size: NA
DNA: TGTGCCAGCAGCGAGGGATCTGAAGCTTTCTTT
CDR3: CASSEGSEAFF

D: NA
V: TRBV19
J: TRBJ1-2
size: few
DNA: TGTGCCAGTAGTCCGGCAGGTAGACGCTATGGCTACACCTTC
CDR3: CASSPAGRRYGYTF

D: TRBD1
V: TRBV5-1
J: TRBJ1-6
size: NA
DNA: TGCGCCAGCAGCGTCTACAGGACAGGGGAGTATTCACCCCTCCACTTT
CDR3: CASSVYRTGEYSPLHF

D: NA
V: TRBV9
J: TRBJ2-7
size: NA
DNA: TGTGCCAGCAGCGGCCTGAGCTCCTACGAGCAGTACTTC
CDR3: CASSGLSSYEQYF

D: NA
V: TRBV7-2
J: TRBJ1-1
size: NA
DNA: TGTGCCAGCAGCTTAGATCGTTTCAGGCTGGAGAACACTGAAGCTTTCTTT
CDR3: CASSLDRFRLENTEAFF

D: NA
V: TRBV2
J: TRBJ2-2
size: NA
DNA: TGTGCCAGCAGGATAGTCAGGGTATCTGCCGGGGAGCTGTTTTTT
CDR3: CASRIVRVSAGELFF

D: NA
V: TRBV14
J: TRBJ1-2
size: NA
DNA: TGTGCCAGCAGCCAAGTAGGCAGCGCTATACCTGGCTACACCTTC
CDR3: CASSQVGSAIPGYTF

D: TRBD1
V: TRBV4-3
J: TRBJ1-2
size: NA
DNA: TGCGCCAGCAGCCAGACAGGGTTGACGGTTGGCTATGGCTACACCTTC
CDR3: CASSQTGLTVGYGYTF

D: TRBD1
V: TRBV6-1
J: TRBJ2-4
size: NA
DNA: TGTGCCAGCAGTGAGGGACAGGGTGACAAAAACATTCAGTACTTC
CDR3: CASSEGQGDKNIQYF

D: TRBD2
V: TRBV7-2
J: TRBJ2-3
size: NA
DNA: TGTGCCTCCACGGGCGGGAGGGCCGGCACAGATACGCAGTATTTT
CDR3: CASTGGRAGTDTQYF

D: NA
V: TRBV6-4
J: TRBJ1-2
size: NA
DNA: TGTGCCAGCAGTGTCGAATTAGGAGGGACCGCTGGCTACACCTTC
CDR3: CASSVELGGTAGYTF

D: NA
V: TRBV7-9
J: TRBJ2-7
size: NA
DNA: TGTGCCAGCATCCTCCCAGGAGCATTGGCCGCGGAGGGGTACGAGCAGTACTTC
CDR3: CASILPGALAAEGYEQYF

D: NA
V: TRBV9
J: TRBJ2-6
size: few
DNA: TGTGCCAGCAGCGTAGGAGGGACTGGGGCCAACGTCCTGACTTTC
CDR3: CASSVGGTGANVLTF

D: NA
V: TRBV7-9
J: TRBJ1-4
size: NA
DNA: TGTGCCAGCAGCATGTGGGACCGGGGGACTGCAAAACTGTTTTTT
CDR3: CASSMWDRGTAKLFF

D: TRBD2
V: TRBV10-1
J: TRBJ2-5
size: NA
DNA: TGCGCCAGCAGTGAGTCGGGGAGGGAGCAGTACTTC
CDR3: CASSESGREQYF

D: NA
V: TRBV5-1
J: TRBJ1-2
size: NA
DNA: TGCGCCAGCAGCTTGGCGGGGGGCCGAGGCTACACCTTC
CDR3: CASSLAGGRGYTF

D: TRBD2
V: TRBV27
J: TRBJ2-1
size: NA
DNA: TGTGCCAGCAGTTCAGGGCAAGAGCGGGGGGGCCTCTCGGATGAGCAGTTCTTC
CDR3: CASSSGQERGGLSDEQFF

D: TRBD1
V: TRBV9
J: TRBJ1-5
size: NA
DNA: TGTGCCAGCAGCGTTACACCCGGGACAGAACTTAGCAATCAGCCCCAGCATTTT
CDR3: CASSVTPGTELSNQPQHF

D: NA
V: TRBV5-4
J: TRBJ1-2
size: NA
DNA: TGTGCCAGCAGCTTGGGGGCTTCGCATCTTGGTAACTATGGCTACACCTTC
CDR3: CASSLGASHLGNYGYTF

D: NA
V: TRBV7-2
J: TRBJ2-1
size: NA
DNA: TGTGCCAGCAGCTTAGGGTGGGAGTCGACCTACAATGAGCAGTTCTTC
CDR3: CASSLGWESTYNEQFF

D: TRBD1
V: TRBV13
J: TRBJ1-2
size: NA
DNA: TGTGCCAGCAGCTTAGCGGTTTTCTCTCGGGACAGGGGCTATGGCTACACCTTC
CDR3: CASSLAVFSRDRGYGYTF